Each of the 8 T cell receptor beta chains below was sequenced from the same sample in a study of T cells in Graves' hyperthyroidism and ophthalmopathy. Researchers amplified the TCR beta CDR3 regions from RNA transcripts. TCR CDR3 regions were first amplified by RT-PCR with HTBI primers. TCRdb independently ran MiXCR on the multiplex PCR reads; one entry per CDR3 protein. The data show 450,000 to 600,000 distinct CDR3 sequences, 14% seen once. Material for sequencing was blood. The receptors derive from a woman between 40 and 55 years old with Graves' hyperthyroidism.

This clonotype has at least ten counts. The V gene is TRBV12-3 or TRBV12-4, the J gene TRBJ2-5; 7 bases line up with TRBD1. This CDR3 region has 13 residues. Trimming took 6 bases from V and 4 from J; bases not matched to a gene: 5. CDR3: CASSYRTGETQYF. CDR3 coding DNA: TGTGCCAGCAGCTACCGGACAGGAGAGACCCAGTACTTC.

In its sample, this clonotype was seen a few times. For the CDR3, the DNA is TGTGCCAGTAGTATAACAGGGCTTAATTTAGAGACCCAGTACTTC. Its translation: CASSITGLNLETQYF. The chain has TRBV19 and TRBJ2-5; tentative D call: TRBD1 (6 bases). Between the trimmed V and J ends, which lost 2 bases and 4 bases, there was a span of 14 bases. The CDR3 sequence is 15 residues long. CDR1 and CDR2 (germline): LNHDA, SQIVND (reference sequence).

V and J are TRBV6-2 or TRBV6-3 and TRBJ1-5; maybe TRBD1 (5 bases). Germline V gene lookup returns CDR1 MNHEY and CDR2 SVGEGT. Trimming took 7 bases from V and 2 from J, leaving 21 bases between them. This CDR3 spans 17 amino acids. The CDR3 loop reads CASTLPAGRVGNQPQHF. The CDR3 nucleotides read TGTGCCAGCACCCTTCCCGCCGGCAGGGTGGGCAATCAGCCCCAGCATTTT.

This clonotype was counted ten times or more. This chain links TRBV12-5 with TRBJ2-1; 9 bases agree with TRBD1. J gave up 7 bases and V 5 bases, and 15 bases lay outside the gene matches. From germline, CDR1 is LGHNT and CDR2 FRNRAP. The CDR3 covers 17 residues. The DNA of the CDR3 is TGTGCTAGTGGTCTCGCCACCGGACAGGGGAAGTGGAATGAGCAGTTCTTC. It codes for CASGLATGQGKWNEQFF.

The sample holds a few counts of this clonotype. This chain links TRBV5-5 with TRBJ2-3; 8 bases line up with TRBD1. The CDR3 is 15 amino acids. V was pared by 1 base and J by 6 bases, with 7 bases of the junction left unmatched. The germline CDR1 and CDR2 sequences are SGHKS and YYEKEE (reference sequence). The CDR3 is CASSLFQGAGDTQYF. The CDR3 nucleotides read TGTGCCAGCAGCTTGTTCCAGGGGGCTGGCGATACGCAGTATTTT.

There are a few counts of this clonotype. The CDR3 protein is CAISEPDGGKRNTGELFF. CDR3 DNA sequence: TGTGCCATCAGTGAGCCCGACGGGGGAAAGCGAAACACCGGGGAGCTGTTTTTT. The chain couples TRBV10-3 to TRBJ2-2, with a tentative D call TRBD2 (6 bases). The CDR3 consists of 18 residues. The germline V gene has CDR1 ENHRY and CDR2 SYGVKD. V was trimmed by 2 bases and J by 2 bases, leaving 18 bases between them.

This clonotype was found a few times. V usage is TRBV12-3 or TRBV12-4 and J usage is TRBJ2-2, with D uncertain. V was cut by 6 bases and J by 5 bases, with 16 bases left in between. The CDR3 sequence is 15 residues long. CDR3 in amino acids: CASRATQMPTGELFF. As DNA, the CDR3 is TGTGCCAGCAGGGCGACACAAATGCCTACCGGGGAGCTGTTTTTT.

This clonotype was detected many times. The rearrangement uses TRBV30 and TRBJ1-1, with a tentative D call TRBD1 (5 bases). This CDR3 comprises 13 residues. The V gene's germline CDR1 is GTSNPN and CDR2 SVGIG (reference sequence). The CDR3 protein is CVLEEGLNTEAFF. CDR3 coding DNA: TGTGTACTGGAGGAGGGGCTGAACACTGAAGCTTTCTTT.